The next 26 T cell receptor beta chains were all read from a single sample in a study of OX40 agonist ivuxolimab in advanced cancers. Libraries were prepared by immunoSEQ multiplex PCR; TCRdb keeps only in-frame clonotypes and omits some of them. In the table there are 70,000 or so clones, 80% of which are singletons. This sample comprised CD4+ or CD8+ T cells sorted from blood, obtained in a trial of the OX40 agonist ivuxolimab. The receptors derive from an adult with an advanced solid tumor such as melanoma, head and neck, liver or kidney cancer.

The rearrangement uses TRBV9 and TRBJ2-5; maybe TRBD1 (5 bases). The CDR3 runs to 15 residues. The V end lost 4 bases, the J end lost 5 bases, and 18 bases lay between the germline ends. Germline CDR1 is SGDLS and CDR2 is YYNGEE. The CDR3: CASSLTPQGRETQYF. CDR3 sequence (DNA): TGTGCCAGCAGCCTCACCCCCCAGGGTAGGGAGACCCAGTACTTC. The variable domain in full, with the rest retrieved from reference TRBV9 and TRBJ2-5, is DSGVTQTPKHLITATGQRVTLRCSPRSGDLSVYWYQQSLDQGLQFLIQYYNGEERAKGNILERFSAQQFPDLHSELNLSSLELGDSALYFCASSLTPQGRETQYFGPGTRLLVL.

V usage is TRBV2 and J usage is TRBJ1-1; tentatively, D is TRBD1 (5 bases). The CDR3 consists of 15 residues. Trimming took 7 bases from V and 3 from J, leaving 18 bases between them. Germline CDR1 reads SNHLY; CDR2 reads FYNNEI. CDR3 nucleotides: TGTGCCAGCACCAATTACATGGGGGGGGACACTGAAGCTTTCTTT. Protein: CASTNYMGGDTEAFF.

The CDR3 sequence: CASSQGGGRTQETQYF. As DNA, the CDR3 is TGCGCCAGCAGCCAAGGGGGGGGGAGAACTCAAGAGACCCAGTACTTC. This chain connects TRBV4-1 to TRBJ2-5; TRBD2 aligns across 7 bases. The CDR3 loop spans 16 amino acids. Per germline, CDR1 MGHRA and CDR2 YSYEKL. V was clipped by 1 base and J by 2 bases; unmatched bases: 7.

The chain is built from TRBV5-8 and TRBJ1-5; D perhaps matches TRBD1 (6 bases). V lost 3 bases to trimming and J lost 4 bases, with 11 bases between them. This CDR3 spans 14 amino acids. Germline V lookup: CDR1 SGHTS, CDR2 YDEGEE. CDR3 DNA sequence: TGTGCCAGCAGCTCTTACAGGGTAAATCAGCCCCAGCATTTT. Its protein product is CASSSYRVNQPQHF.

The gene calls are TRBV6-1 and TRBJ1-5; 7 bases are a match to TRBD1. The ends lost 4 bases at V and 1 base at J; junction bases unmatched: 10. The germline CDR1 and CDR2 sequences are MNHNS and SASEGT. The CDR3 has 17 amino acids. The CDR3 region is CASSVYRGVGSNQPQHF. In nucleotides, the CDR3 is TGTGCCAGCAGTGTGTACAGGGGAGTTGGGAGCAATCAGCCCCAGCATTTT.

V is TRBV20-1 and J is TRBJ1-1; no reliable D call. CDR1 DFQATT and CDR2 SNEGSKA come from the germline V gene (reference sequence). Trimming removed 6 bases at V and 6 bases at J, with 8 bases between. The CDR3 sequence is 10 residues long. The CDR3 region has the DNA TGCAGTGCGCCTTCTTCTGAAGCTTTCTTT. Amino acids: CSAPSSEAFF.

The CDR3 region is CASSQSFSGHGGYTF. For the CDR3, the DNA is TGCGCCAGCAGCCAATCATTTTCCGGACACGGAGGCTACACCTTC. The chain has TRBV4-3 and TRBJ1-2; possible D gene TRBD1, 5 bases. CDR1 LGHNA and CDR2 YSLEER come from the germline V gene. The V end lost 2 bases, the J end lost 8 bases, and 18 bases lay between the germline ends. The CDR3 consists of 15 residues.

The genes are TRBV4-1 and TRBJ2-3; 14 bases fit TRBD2. There are 15 residues in the CDR3. Trimming at V came to 6 bases and at J to 5 bases, leaving 4 bases not matched to a gene. CDR1 MGHRA and CDR2 YSYEKL come from the germline V gene. DNA for the CDR3: TGCGCCAGCAGGCGACTAGCGGGGGGGCGAGATACGCAGTATTTT. It codes for CASRRLAGGRDTQYF.

The chain links TRBV5-1 to TRBJ2-1; weak D call: TRBD2 (6 bases). The V end was cut by 6 bases, the J end by 10 bases, with 20 bases between. Germline CDR1 SGHRS, CDR2 YFSETQ. The CDR3 has 14 residues. This chain's CDR3 is CASTSGGSLGEQFF. In DNA form, the CDR3 reads TGCGCCAGCACCTCCGGAGGGTCCTTAGGGGAGCAGTTCTTC.

The gene calls are TRBV5-5 and TRBJ2-2; D gene uncertain. The length of the CDR3 is 14 residues. The V end lost 4 bases, the J end lost 6 bases, and 13 bases lay between the germline ends. Germline V CDR1 and CDR2: SGHKS, YYEKEE (reference sequence). CDR3 sequence (DNA): TGTGCCAGCAGCGCCACCTCTATCGCCGGGGAGCTGTTTTTT. Its protein product is CASSATSIAGELFF. Drawing the rest from reference TRBV5-5 and TRBJ2-2, the complete variable domain is DAGVTQSPTHLIKTRGQQVTLRCSPISGHKSVSWYQQVLGQGPQFIFQYYEKEERGRGNFPDRFSARQFPNYSSELNVNALLLGDSALYLCASSATSIAGELFFGEGSRLTVL.

The CDR3 is CASSEVRGSYTDTQYF. The CDR3 DNA sequence: TGTGCCAGCAGTGAAGTCAGGGGGTCTTACACAGATACGCAGTATTTT. The gene calls are TRBV6-1 and TRBJ2-3, with TRBD1 identical over 7 bases. The CDR3 consists of 16 residues. Trimming took 1 base from V and 2 from J; bases not matched to a gene: 6. CDR1 is MNHNS, CDR2 SASEGT, per germline.

The CDR3 here is CASSSDPPTGPNEKLFF. Here the CDR3 DNA reads TGTGCCAGTAGTTCCGACCCCCCGACAGGCCCAAATGAAAAACTGTTTTTT. This rearrangement joins TRBV19 to TRBJ1-4; D is perhaps TRBD1 (6 bases). The CDR3 has 17 residues. Trimming took 5 bases from V and 5 from J, leaving 21 bases between them. Germline V gene lookup returns CDR1 LNHDA and CDR2 SQIVND (reference sequence).

This chain uses TRBV10-3 with TRBJ1-3; 9 nucleotides line up with TRBD1. The length of the CDR3 is 16 residues. From germline, CDR1 is ENHRY and CDR2 SYGVKD. With V trimmed by 3 bases and J by 1 base, 4 bases remained unmatched. This chain's CDR3 is CAISDIQGASGNTIYF. Written as DNA, the CDR3 is TGTGCCATCAGTGATATACAGGGGGCGTCTGGAAACACCATATATTTT.

V is TRBV10-2 and J is TRBJ1-2; possible D gene TRBD1, 5 bases. Trimming took off 3 bases at V and 8 bases at J, with 10 bases between the two ends. In germline, CDR1 is WSHSY, CDR2 SAAADI. This CDR3 has 12 amino acids. The CDR3 loop reads CASSEGTWGYTF. CDR3 DNA sequence: TGCGCCAGCAGTGAAGGGACGTGGGGCTACACCTTC.

This chain joins TRBV2 and TRBJ2-3, with a weak D call TRBD2 (5 bases). Germline-derived CDR1 and CDR2 are SNHLY and FYNNEI. This CDR3 has 14 amino acids. V lost 8 bases and J lost 5, with 17 bases in between. CDR3 bases: TGTGCCAGCGCCCAGGTAGGAGGAGGAGATACGCAGTATTTT. Translated: CASAQVGGGDTQYF.

This clone has only a few counts. DNA for the CDR3: TGTGCCAGCAGGGCTAGCGGGGGGGCAGGTGAGCAGTTCTTC. Translated: CASRASGGAGEQFF. The chain recombines TRBV2 with TRBJ2-1, with 12 bases aligning to TRBD2. This CDR3 spans 14 amino acids. From germline, CDR1 is SNHLY and CDR2 FYNNEI. The V and J ends lost 6 bases and 9 bases, in that order; junction bases with no gene match: 6.

This chain connects TRBV7-9 to TRBJ1-2; unclear D gene. The CDR3 has 11 residues. With 1 base removed from V and 11 bases from J, the gap between germline ends came to 8 bases. Germline V gives CDR1 SEHNR, CDR2 FQNEAQ (reference sequence). The CDR3: CASSLGSGYTF. The CDR3 coding sequence is TGTGCCAGCAGCTTAGGTTCCGGATACACCTTC.

This clone was observed a few times. The chain couples TRBV7-9 to TRBJ1-2; D remains ambiguous. Per germline, CDR1 SEHNR and CDR2 FQNEAQ (reference sequence). Trimming took 6 bases from V and 4 from J, leaving 12 bases between them. The CDR3 totals 13 residues. The chain's CDR3 is CASSPTQFYGYTF. The DNA of the CDR3 is TGTGCCAGCAGTCCTACCCAATTCTATGGCTACACCTTC.

The V call is TRBV5-1, the J call TRBJ2-3; the D gene is possibly TRBD2 (6 bases). V shed 4 bases and J shed 1 base, with 10 bases lying between them. Germline values: CDR1 SGHRS, CDR2 YFSETQ. The CDR3 runs to 14 residues. The CDR3 bases are TGCGCCAGCAGCAGGACTATCGGCACAGATACGCAGTATTTT. Protein: CASSRTIGTDTQYF.

V usage is TRBV18 and J usage is TRBJ2-2, with unresolved D. V was pared by 5 bases and J by 4 bases, with 14 bases between. The length of the CDR3 is 15 residues. From germline, CDR1 is KGHSH and CDR2 LQKENI. The CDR3 DNA reads as TGTGCCAGCTCAACACTTTTTAGGAGCACCGGGGAGCTGTTTTTT. It yields the protein CASSTLFRSTGELFF.

The chain couples TRBV5-4 to TRBJ1-1, with 10 bases lining up with TRBD1. The CDR3 covers 14 residues. Per the germline V gene, CDR1 is SGHNT and CDR2 is YYREEE (reference sequence). With 4 bases clipped from V and 5 bases from J, the junction kept 5 bases outside the gene matches. This CDR3 is CASSRDRGETEAFF. In DNA form, the CDR3 reads TGTGCCAGCAGCCGGGACAGGGGAGAAACTGAAGCTTTCTTT.

This clone was found a few times. This rearrangement joins TRBV7-2 to TRBJ2-7, with a tentative D call TRBD2 (6 bases). This CDR3 has 15 amino acids. Trimming shortened V by 1 base and J by 2 bases, and 12 bases separated the two germline ends. Germline V gene sequence: CDR1 SGHTA, CDR2 FQGNSA. The CDR3 DNA reads as TGTGCCAGCAGCTTAGGGGGGACTGGAACCTACGAGCAGTACTTC. This gives the protein CASSLGGTGTYEQYF.

The chain uses TRBV19 and TRBJ2-7; a weak D match, TRBD1 (6 bases). In germline, CDR1 is LNHDA, CDR2 SQIVND (reference sequence). The CDR3 consists of 17 residues. The germline V and J ends were trimmed by 1 base and 0 bases, with 16 bases remaining between them. The DNA for the CDR3 is TGTGCCAGTAGTATAGGGACAGACCTAAGCTTCTCCTACGAGCAGTACTTC. Residues: CASSIGTDLSFSYEQYF. Filled out from reference TRBV19 and TRBJ2-7, the complete variable domain reads DGGITQSPKYLFRKEGQNVTLSCEQNLNHDAMYWYRQDPGQGLRLIYYSQIVNDFQKGDIAEGYSVSREKKESFPLTVTSAQKNPTAFYLCASSIGTDLSFSYEQYFGPGTRLTVT.

The rearrangement links TRBV5-1 to TRBJ2-7; no clear D. V lost 0 bases and J 4 bases, leaving 17 bases between the germline ends. Germline CDR1 SGHRS, CDR2 YFSETQ. This CDR3 comprises 16 residues. The CDR3: CASSLAAGPLMYEQYF. The CDR3, as DNA: TGCGCCAGCAGCTTGGCCGCCGGGCCCCTAATGTACGAGCAGTACTTC.

The V and J genes are TRBV5-1 and TRBJ2-7; 10 bases match TRBD1. V shed 4 bases, J shed 6 bases, and the junction held 7 bases outside the gene matches. The CDR3 is 14 amino acids. Germline CDR1 is SGHRS and CDR2 is YFSETQ. The CDR3 coding sequence is TGCGCCAGCAGCCCGGGACAGGGGAGGAGCGAGCAGTACTTC. It is translated as CASSPGQGRSEQYF.

The J gene is TRBJ1-1, the V gene TRBV4-2, with 7 bases fitting TRBD1. CDR1 is LGHNA and CDR2 is YNFKEQ in the germline V gene. After removal of 3 bases from V and 2 bases from J, the junction contained 6 bases not matched to a gene. The CDR3 sequence is 15 residues long. This chain's CDR3 is CASSQTGYSNTEAFF. CDR3 coding DNA: TGTGCCAGCAGCCAGACAGGGTATAGTAACACTGAAGCTTTCTTT.